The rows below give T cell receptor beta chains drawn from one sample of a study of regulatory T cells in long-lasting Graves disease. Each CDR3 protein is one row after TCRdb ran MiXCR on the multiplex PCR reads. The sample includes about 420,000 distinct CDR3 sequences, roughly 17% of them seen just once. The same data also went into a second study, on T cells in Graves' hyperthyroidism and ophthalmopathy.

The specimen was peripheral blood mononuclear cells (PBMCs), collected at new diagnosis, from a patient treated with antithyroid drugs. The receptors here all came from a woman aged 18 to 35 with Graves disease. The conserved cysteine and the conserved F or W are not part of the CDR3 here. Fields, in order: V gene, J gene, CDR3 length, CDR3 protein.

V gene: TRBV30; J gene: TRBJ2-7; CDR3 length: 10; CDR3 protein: AWRGSADEQY
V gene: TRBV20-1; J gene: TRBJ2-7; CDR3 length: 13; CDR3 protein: SARIVTRKRYEQY
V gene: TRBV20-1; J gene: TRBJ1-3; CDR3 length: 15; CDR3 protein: SAVSGQGSYSGNTIY
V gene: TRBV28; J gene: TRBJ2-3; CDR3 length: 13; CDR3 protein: ASSLGTNRLGPQY
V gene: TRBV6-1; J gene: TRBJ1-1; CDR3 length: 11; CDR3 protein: ASTDRAYTEAF
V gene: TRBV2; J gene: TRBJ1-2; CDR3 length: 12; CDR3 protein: ASRSGEPLDGYT
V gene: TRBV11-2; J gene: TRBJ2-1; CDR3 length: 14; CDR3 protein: ASSSPDRVEWDEQF
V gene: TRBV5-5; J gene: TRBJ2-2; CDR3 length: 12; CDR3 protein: ASTHDGAPGELF
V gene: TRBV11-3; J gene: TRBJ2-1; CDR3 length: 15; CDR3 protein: ASSLEVGAGGHNEQF
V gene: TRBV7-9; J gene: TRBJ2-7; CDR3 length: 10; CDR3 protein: ASSFKRNEQY
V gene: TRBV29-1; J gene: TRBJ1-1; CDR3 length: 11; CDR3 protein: SHTWGVGTEAF
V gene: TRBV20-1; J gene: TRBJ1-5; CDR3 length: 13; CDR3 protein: SARGPGTMNQPQH
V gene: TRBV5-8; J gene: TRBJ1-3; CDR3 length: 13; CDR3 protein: ASSKGLASGNTIY
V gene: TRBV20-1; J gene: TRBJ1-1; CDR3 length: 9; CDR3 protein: SASRTLEAF
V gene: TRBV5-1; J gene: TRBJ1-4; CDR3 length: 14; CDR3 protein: ASSLVSGGAGEKLF
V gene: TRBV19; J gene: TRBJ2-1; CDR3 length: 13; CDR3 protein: ASSIGNPTYNEQF
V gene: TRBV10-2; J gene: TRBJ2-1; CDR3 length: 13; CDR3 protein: ASSAASGRAGEQF
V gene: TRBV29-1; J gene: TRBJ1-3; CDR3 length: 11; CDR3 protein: SVYGGSGNTIY
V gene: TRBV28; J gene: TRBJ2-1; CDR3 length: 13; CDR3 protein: ASSFGLAGLDEQF
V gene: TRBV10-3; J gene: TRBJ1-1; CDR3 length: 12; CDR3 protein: AISGQGVDTEAF
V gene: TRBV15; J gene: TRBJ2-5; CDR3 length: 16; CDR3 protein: ATRSRGTGGRLRETQY
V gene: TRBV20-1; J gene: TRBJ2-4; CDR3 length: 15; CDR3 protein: SARGSGQIYAKNIQY
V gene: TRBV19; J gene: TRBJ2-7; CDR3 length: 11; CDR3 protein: ASSIRNNYEQY
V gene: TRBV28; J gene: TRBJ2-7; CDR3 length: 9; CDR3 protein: ASSSAQGVS
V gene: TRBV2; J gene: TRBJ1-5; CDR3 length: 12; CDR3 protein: ASSRTGETQPQH
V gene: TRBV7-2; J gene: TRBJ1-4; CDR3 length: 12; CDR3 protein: ASSSRRIGEKLF
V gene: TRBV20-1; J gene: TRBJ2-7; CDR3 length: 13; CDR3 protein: SARDRPLLRREQY
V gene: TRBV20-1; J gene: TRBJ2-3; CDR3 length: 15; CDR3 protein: SARPPPLAGGGDTQY
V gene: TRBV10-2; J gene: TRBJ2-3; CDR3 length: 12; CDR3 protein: ASSSTSTTDTQY
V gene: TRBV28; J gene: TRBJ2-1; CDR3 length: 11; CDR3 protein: ASRLMTGDEQF
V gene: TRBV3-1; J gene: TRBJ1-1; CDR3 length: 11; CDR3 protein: ASSQDSETEAF